This T cell receptor beta chain was obtained from a study of cytomegalovirus exposure and HLA in healthy donors. On the study more broadly: Around 180 million T cells yielded 90 million to 130 million unique TCR beta sequences, as an earlier analysis found. Study-wide points: 87-base-pair reads could not separate some V segments, including TRBV6-2 and TRBV6-3.

As to this clone: Antigen: not known.

This PCR relied on a set of 60 Vbeta primers and 13 Jbeta primers. Sequencing was performed with immunoSEQ multiplex PCR; in TCRdb, only in-frame clones are kept and a portion is missing. Of under 150,000 clones in the sample, around a tenth are singletons; the top ten hold approximately 3%. V lost 1 base to trimming and J lost 9 bases; unmatched junction nucleotides: 11. This CDR3 contains 16 residues. Germline V gene lookup returns CDR1 LGHNA and CDR2 YSLEER. This chain links TRBV4-3 with TRBJ2-2; 7 bases fit TRBD1. Sample: PBMCs. The TCR originated in a man aged 30 to 45 in good health and CMV-seronegative. CDR3 protein: CASSQGRTGPPRELFF. DNA of the CDR3: TGCGCCAGCAGCCAAGGCCGGACAGGCCCACCCCGGGAGCTGTTTTTT.